This entry lists 9 T cell receptor beta chains sequenced from one sample in a study of T cells in localized non-small cell lung cancer. Method: immunoSEQ multiplex PCR; TCRdb's copy keeps in-frame clones and lacks some. In the table there are a few thousand clones, under 30% of which are singletons. The input for sequencing was normal lung tissue next to the tumor, taken before any cancer treatment. The receptors here all came from a man aged 40 to 70 with stage I lung adenocarcinoma.

CDR3 bases: TGTGCCAGCAGCGGGTTAGCGGGGGGCTACTCTGGGGCCAACGTCCTGACTTTC. The encoded protein is CASSGLAGGYSGANVLTF. The chain combines TRBV9 with TRBJ2-6, with TRBD2 matching over 10 bases. The CDR3 spans 18 residues. The V and J ends lost 3 bases and 0 bases, in that order; junction bases with no gene match: 6. In germline, CDR1 is SGDLS, CDR2 YYNGEE. The complete variable domain, with remaining parts taken from reference TRBV9 and TRBJ2-6, reads DSGVTQTPKHLITATGQRVTLRCSPRSGDLSVYWYQQSLDQGLQFLIQYYNGEERAKGNILERFSAQQFPDLHSELNLSSLELGDSALYFCASSGLAGGYSGANVLTFGAGSRLTVL.

A remark on this clone: Its ends do not fully match the called genes, so a read error is possible. This chain links TRBV9 with TRBJ2-6, with TRBD1 as a possible D gene (5 bases). This CDR3 is built from 17 residues. Germline V gives CDR1 SGDLS, CDR2 YYNGEE. This CDR3 is CASTTSWNTAGANVLTF. The CDR3 DNA is TGTGCCAGCACCACCTCGTGGAACACGGCTGGGGCCAACGTCTTGACTTTC.

This chain connects TRBV6-8 to TRBJ1-1; D is unclear. Deletions cut 5 bases from V and 6 bases from J, with 10 bases between. Germline-derived CDR1 and CDR2 are MNHGY and SAAAGT. The CDR3 loop spans 12 amino acids. CDR3 coding DNA: TGTGCCAGCAGTGAGGGAAGTCCTGAAGCTTTCTTT. It codes for CASSEGSPEAFF.

This clone was detected only a few times. The chain employs TRBV9 and TRBJ2-1; D gene uncertain. V was trimmed by 0 bases and J by 9 bases, leaving 10 bases between them. The CDR3 runs to 13 residues. Germline V gene sequence: CDR1 SGDLS, CDR2 YYNGEE. CDR3 sequence reads: CASSVETWGEQFF. In nucleotides, the CDR3 is TGTGCCAGCAGCGTAGAGACTTGGGGTGAGCAGTTCTTC.

This clone turned up a few times. The chain has TRBV7-1 and TRBJ2-2; D may be TRBD1 or TRBD2 (5 bases each). TRBV7-1 belongs to the ORF category, with a function that is uncertain. The CDR3 length is 15 residues. V lost 5 bases and J 0 bases, leaving 10 bases between the germline ends. The DNA for the CDR3 is TGTGCCAGCAGCAGGGACGGTTCGAACACCGGGGAGCTGTTTTTT. Translating it yields CASSRDGSNTGELFF.

This clone is medium-sized in the sample. The V call is TRBV11-3, the J call TRBJ1-4, with 9 bases aligning to TRBD1. The length of the CDR3 is 14 residues. Germline trimming cut 3 bases from V and 7 bases from J; bases unmatched to any gene: 3. The germline gives CDR1 SGHNT, CDR2 YENEEA. The CDR3 reads CASSFDRGVEKLFF. As DNA, the CDR3 is TGTGCCAGCAGCTTCGACAGGGGGGTTGAAAAACTGTTTTTT.

The chain employs TRBV9 and TRBJ2-2; tentatively, D is TRBD1 (5 bases). CDR1 and CDR2 (germline): SGDLS, YYNGEE. This CDR3 region has 14 residues. V lost 5 bases and J lost 7, with 15 bases in between. CDR3 coding DNA: TGTGCCAGCAGTGGACAAGGGCCAGTCGGGGAGCTGTTTTTT. Amino acids: CASSGQGPVGELFF.

The chain combines TRBV5-1 with TRBJ2-1, with 8 bases fitting TRBD1. Germline V gives CDR1 SGHRS, CDR2 YFSETQ. This CDR3 contains 14 residues. J gave up 0 bases and V 7 bases, and 3 bases lay outside the gene matches. The CDR3 coding sequence is TGCGCCAGCCGTACAGGGGGCTCCTACAATGAGCAGTTCTTC. Its protein product is CASRTGGSYNEQFF.

This clone was counted a few times. The gene calls are TRBV30 and TRBJ2-3; 9 nucleotides agree with TRBD1. Germline CDR1 GTSNPN, CDR2 SVGIG (reference sequence). The J segment lost 3 bases and the V segment lost 2 bases, leaving 3 bases of the junction unmatched. The CDR3 extends over 14 amino acids. The CDR3 loop reads CAWSTGQGTDTQYF. CDR3 bases: TGTGCCTGGAGTACGGGACAGGGAACAGATACGCAGTATTTT.